Each of the 21 T cell receptor beta chains below was sequenced from the same sample in a study of cytomegalovirus exposure and HLA in healthy donors. The PCR contained 60 Vbeta and 13 Jbeta primers. Method: immunoSEQ multiplex PCR; TCRdb's copy keeps in-frame clones and lacks some. The sample has about 200,000 clones, around four fifths seen once; the top ten hold less than 2%. Sequencing was carried out using PBMCs. These TCRs come from a man aged 50 or older in good health and CMV-seronegative.

This clone has just one count. V is TRBV7-8 and J is TRBJ2-7; 10 bases are shared with TRBD2. The CDR3 extends over 19 amino acids. J lost 5 bases, V lost 1 base, and 17 bases had no gene match. Germline CDR1 and CDR2: SGHVS and FQNEAQ. The CDR3 DNA reads as TGTGCCAGCAGCTTAGTTATTTGGGCTAGCGGGAGTACTAGGGACGAGCAGTACTTC. Residues: CASSLVIWASGSTRDEQYF.

The chain is built from TRBV5-1 and TRBJ2-5, with TRBD1 matching over 12 bases. The CDR3 runs to 15 residues. Germline lookup yields CDR1 SGHRS and CDR2 YFSETQ. V shed 3 bases, J shed 4 bases, and the junction held 4 bases outside the gene matches. CDR3 protein: CASSSPGQGAETQYF. CDR3 in DNA: TGCGCCAGCAGCTCGCCGGGACAGGGGGCAGAGACCCAGTACTTC.

The genes are TRBV7-9 and TRBJ2-7; no firm D call. The CDR3 has 15 amino acids. Germline loops: CDR1 SEHNR, CDR2 FQNEAQ (reference sequence). Trimming stripped 5 bases from V and 0 bases from J, with 14 bases between. CDR3 nucleotide sequence: TGTGCCAGCAGCGAGACTGGCACCTACTCCTACGAGCAGTACTTC. Translated, it gives CASSETGTYSYEQYF.

The rearrangement links TRBV29-1 to TRBJ1-1; maybe TRBD1 (6 bases). Germline V gene lookup returns CDR1 SQVTM and CDR2 ANQGSEA. The CDR3 is 14 amino acids. The CDR3 region has the DNA TGCAGTTCCAGCCGGGGGGCCGGAAACACTGAAGCTTTCTTT. Protein: CSSSRGAGNTEAFF.

The genes are TRBV4-1 and TRBJ2-7; the D gene is possibly TRBD2 (5 bases). The CDR3 runs to 13 residues. Germline V gene data show CDR1 as MGHRA and CDR2 as YSYEKL. Between the trimmed V and J ends, which lost 3 bases and 2 bases, there was a span of 8 bases. CDR3 nucleotide sequence: TGCGCCAGCAGCCAGATCGGGACCTACGAGCAGTACTTC. Its translation is CASSQIGTYEQYF.

About this clone itself: An end of the junction differs from the germline gene, which may be a read error. The sample has other DNA sequences that encode this CDR3 too. J is TRBJ2-7 and V is TRBV6-6; 7 bases align to TRBD1. Germline CDR1 reads MNHNY; CDR2 reads SVGAGI (reference sequence). The CDR3 is made up of 15 amino acids. DNA for the CDR3: TGTGCCAGCAGCTACTACGACAGGGAAAGCTACGAGCAGTACTTC. Encoded protein: CASSYYDRESYEQYF.

The V gene is TRBV27, the J gene TRBJ2-7, with a weak D call TRBD2 (6 bases). The CDR3 has 14 residues. Trimming took off 1 base at V and 0 bases at J, with 7 bases between the two ends. Germline loops: CDR1 MNHEY, CDR2 SMNVEV (reference sequence). CDR3 in DNA: TGTGCCAGCAGTTTATTCGGGGGCTCCTACGAGCAGTACTTC. Translated, it gives CASSLFGGSYEQYF.

J is TRBJ2-7 and V is TRBV18, with 8 bases fitting TRBD2. The V segment lost 3 bases and the J segment 3 bases; nucleotides outside the gene matches: 10. Per the germline V gene, CDR1 is KGHSH and CDR2 is LQKENI. The CDR3 runs 16 residues. The CDR3 nucleotides read TGTGCCAGCTCACCCTCATTAGCGGGAACGATCTACGAGCAGTACTTC. Translated: CASSPSLAGTIYEQYF.

V is TRBV4-1 and J is TRBJ2-1; D may be TRBD1 (6 bases). The CDR3 covers 15 residues. Trimming took 4 bases from V and 4 from J, leaving 14 bases between them. Germline-derived CDR1 and CDR2 are MGHRA and YSYEKL. The CDR3 spells CASSLPGQTYNEQFF. CDR3 coding DNA: TGCGCCAGCAGCCTTCCGGGACAAACGTACAATGAGCAGTTCTTC.

This rearrangement joins TRBV7-3 to TRBJ2-5; TRBD1 is a possible D gene (6 bases). The V end was cut by 5 bases, the J end by 1 base, with 8 bases between. Germline lookup yields CDR1 SGHTA and CDR2 FQGTGA. This CDR3 is built from 13 residues. In nucleotides, the CDR3 is TGTGCCAGCAGCCAGGACAGCCAAGAGACCCAGTACTTC. Its translation: CASSQDSQETQYF. Complete variable domain (other parts from reference TRBV7-3 and TRBJ2-5): GAGVSQTPSNKVTEKGKYVELRCDPISGHTALYWYRQSLGQGPEFLIYFQGTGAADDSGLPNDRFFAVRPEGSVSTLKIQRTERGDSAVYLCASSQDSQETQYFGPGTRLLVL.

This chain connects TRBV7-9 to TRBJ2-5; 8 nucleotides align to TRBD1. The V and J ends lost 6 bases and 2 bases, in that order; junction bases with no gene match: 5. Germline assignment: CDR1 SEHNR and CDR2 FQNEAQ (reference sequence). The CDR3 sequence is 14 residues long. CDR3 sequence reads: CASSPDRAQETQYF. CDR3 in DNA: TGTGCCAGCAGTCCGGACAGGGCGCAAGAGACCCAGTACTTC.

The chain carries TRBV6-5 and TRBJ2-3; D call uncertain. Deletions cut 7 bases from V and 2 bases from J, with 13 bases between. The CDR3 covers 14 residues. Germline CDR1 and CDR2: MNHEY and SVGAGI. The CDR3 DNA follows: TGTGCCAGCACTGAATCCCGGGTCACAGATACGCAGTATTTT. Protein: CASTESRVTDTQYF.

This chain uses TRBV30 with TRBJ2-2, with D unclear. V lost 5 bases, J lost 7 bases, and 20 bases lay in between. Germline values: CDR1 GTSNPN, CDR2 SVGIG (reference sequence). The CDR3 runs to 15 residues. For the CDR3, the DNA is TGTGCCTGGCCCTCCCCCACCGGTGGTAGCGGGGAGCTGTTTTTT. Its protein is CAWPSPTGGSGELFF.

This rearrangement joins TRBV11-3 to TRBJ2-1, with 10 bases matching TRBD2. V gave up 1 base and J gave up 8 bases; unmatched junction bases: 14. The CDR3 consists of 18 residues. In germline, CDR1 is SGHNT, CDR2 YENEEA. The CDR3 sequence: CASSLGEGKREGRYEQFF. The CDR3 region has the DNA TGTGCCAGCAGCTTAGGAGAGGGAAAGCGGGAGGGCCGGTATGAGCAGTTCTTC. Based on the CDR3 plus reference TRBV11-3 and TRBJ2-1, the full variable domain is EAGVVQSPRYKIIEKKQPVAFWCNPISGHNTLYWYLQNLGQGPELLIRYENEEAVDDSQLPKDRFSAERLKGVDSTLKIQPAELGDSAVYLCASSLGEGKREGRYEQFFGPGTRLTVL.

This sequence joins TRBV30 and TRBJ1-4; D unclear. The ends were cut back, 3 bases at V and 0 bases at J, with 8 bases in the middle. From germline, CDR1 is GTSNPN and CDR2 SVGIG (reference sequence). CDR3 length equals 14 residues. CDR3: CAWSGVSTNEKLFF. The CDR3 DNA follows: TGTGCCTGGAGCGGGGTTTCAACTAATGAAAAACTGTTTTTT. The variable domain in full, completed from reference TRBV30 and TRBJ1-4, reads SQTIHQWPATLVQPVGSPLSLECTVEGTSNPNLYWYRQAAGRGLQLLFYSVGIGQISSEVPQNLSASRPQDRQFILSSKKLLLSDSGFYLCAWSGVSTNEKLFFGSGTQLSVL.

This clone was observed once. V is TRBV5-1 and J is TRBJ2-3; 8 bases fit TRBD2. V gave up 3 bases and J gave up 6 bases; unmatched junction bases: 3. CDR1 is SGHRS, CDR2 YFSETQ, per germline. This CDR3 is 13 amino acids long. The CDR3 protein is CASSSLAGDTQYF. DNA of the CDR3: TGCGCCAGCAGCTCTCTAGCGGGCGATACGCAGTATTTT.

The genes are TRBV2 and TRBJ2-7; 12 positions agree with TRBD2. The CDR3 extends over 20 amino acids. Germline V lookup: CDR1 SNHLY, CDR2 FYNNEI. J lost 2 bases, V lost 4 bases, and 18 bases had no gene match. As DNA, the CDR3 is TGTGCCAGCAGTGGGCACCGCGAGGCTAGCGGGAGGGCCCCGCCCTACGAGCAGTACTTC. The encoded protein is CASSGHREASGRAPPYEQYF.

This clone was found a few times. This chain joins TRBV9 and TRBJ1-2, with 8 bases fitting TRBD1. The junction had 13 bases not matched to a gene; V was cut back by 4 bases and J by 5 bases. The CDR3 is 16 residues long. CDR1 is SGDLS, CDR2 YYNGEE, per germline. CDR3 sequence (DNA): TGTGCCAGCAGCCCGCGGACAGGGCTAGGTGGTTATGGCTACACCTTC. Translated, it gives CASSPRTGLGGYGYTF.

The chain joins TRBV5-1 to TRBJ2-1; D remains unclear. Trimming left V 0 bases short and J 5 bases short, with 6 bases between. Germline CDR1 reads SGHRS; CDR2 reads YFSETQ. CDR3 length: 13 amino acids. CDR3 coding DNA: TGCGCCAGCAGCTTGGACAGACACAATGAGCAGTTCTTC. Its translation: CASSLDRHNEQFF.

About this clone: The germline gene is not matched at one end of the junction; a read error may be the cause. The sample carries other DNA sequences with the same CDR3. The genes are TRBV4-2 and TRBJ2-1; tentatively, D is TRBD1 (5 bases). Germline-derived CDR1 and CDR2 are LGHNA and YNFKEQ. This CDR3 region has 15 residues. CDR3 sequence (DNA): TGTGCTAGCAGCGCCGACAGTGACGTATACAATGAGCAGTTCTTC. Protein: CASSADSDVYNEQFF.

This clone was seen once. The chain couples TRBV19 to TRBJ2-1; 8 nucleotides line up with TRBD2. Germline CDR1 is LNHDA and CDR2 is SQIVND (reference sequence). This CDR3 is built from 18 residues. Trimming cost V 1 base and J 0 bases; bases outside gene matches: 8. CDR3 sequence (DNA): TGTGCCAGTAGTATAGTGGACAGCGGGGGAAGCTCCTACAATGAGCAGTTCTTC. This encodes CASSIVDSGGSSYNEQFF.